This T cell receptor beta chain was identified during a study of blood T cell repertoires in COVID-19. In the original workflow: By means of reference gene primer amplification, nucleated cell counts were estimated. Produced via immunoSEQ multiplex PCR; TCRdb's table is partial and in-frame only. V and J calls and clone size are those listed in that table; D and trimming were worked out from the DNA. The repertoire includes 55,000 to 65,000 clones, 70% to 85% of them detected once, and about 3.5% sits in the top ten. The CDR3 is 14 amino acids. Germline V gives CDR1 SQVTM, CDR2 ANQGSEA. Trimming cost V 0 bases and J 9 bases, with 15 bases left between them.

This sequence joins TRBV29-1 and TRBJ2-1; a weak D match, TRBD2 (6 bases). The specimen was peripheral blood. This sequence originates from a man in his fifties or sixties with acute or convalescent COVID-19. DNA of the CDR3: TGCAGCGTTGAAGATATCAGGAGGGCAGGTGAGCAGTTCTTC. Its translation is CSVEDIRRAGEQFF.